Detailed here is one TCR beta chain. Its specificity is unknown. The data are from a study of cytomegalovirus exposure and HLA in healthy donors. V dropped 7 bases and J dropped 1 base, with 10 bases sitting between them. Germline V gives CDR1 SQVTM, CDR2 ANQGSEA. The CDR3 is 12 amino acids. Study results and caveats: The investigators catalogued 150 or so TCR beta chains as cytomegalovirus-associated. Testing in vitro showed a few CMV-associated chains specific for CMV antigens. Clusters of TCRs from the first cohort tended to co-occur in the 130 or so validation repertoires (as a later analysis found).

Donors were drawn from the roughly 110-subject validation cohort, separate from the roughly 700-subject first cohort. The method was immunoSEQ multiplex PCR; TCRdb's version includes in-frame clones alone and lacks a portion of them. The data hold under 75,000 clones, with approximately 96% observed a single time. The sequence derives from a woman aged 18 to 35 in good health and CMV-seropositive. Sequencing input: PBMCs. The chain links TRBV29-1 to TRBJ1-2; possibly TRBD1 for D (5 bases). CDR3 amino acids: CSAYQGNYGYTF. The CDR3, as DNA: TGCAGCGCCTACCAGGGTAACTATGGCTACACCTTC.